These 7 T cell receptor beta chains share one sample of origin, sequenced in a study of OX40 agonist ivuxolimab in advanced cancers. Library creation used the immunoSEQ multiplex PCR assay. In TCRdb, the immuneACCESS table is reduced to in-frame sequences with V and J assigned. These tables do not hold every clone; where another copy was compared, an unresolved V gene accounts for under half, and the others remain unexplained. Present in this sample are under 60,000 clones, around 89% of which were seen just once. Clones ranked in the top ten supply 5% to 6% of the sample. This sample comprised CD4+ or CD8+ T cells sorted from blood, obtained in a trial of the OX40 agonist ivuxolimab. The receptor source for this set is an adult with an advanced solid tumor such as melanoma, head and neck, liver or kidney cancer.

This clone showed up just once. This chain uses TRBV18 with TRBJ1-5, with no clear D. Germline CDR1 and CDR2: KGHSH and LQKENI. The CDR3 length is 13 residues. Deletions cut 3 bases from V and 4 bases from J, with 7 bases between. The CDR3 spells CASSPAFNQPQHF. Here the CDR3 DNA reads TGTGCCAGCTCACCCGCCTTTAATCAGCCCCAGCATTTT.

This clone was observed a few times. The genes are TRBV2 and TRBJ2-1; TRBD2 might be the D (5 bases). Germline CDR1 reads SNHLY; CDR2 reads FYNNEI. This CDR3 region has 15 residues. The V and J ends lost 7 bases and 1 base respectively, with 14 bases between them. The CDR3 DNA is TGTGCCAGCAACAGAATGGGCGGGTCCTACAATGAGCAGTTCTTC. As protein: CASNRMGGSYNEQFF.

In DNA form, the CDR3 reads TGTGCCAGCAACCCGGGGGACACTGGTCGGACTGAAGCTTTCTTT. It yields the protein CASNPGDTGRTEAFF. The chain couples TRBV2 to TRBJ1-1; D might be TRBD1 (6 bases). V dropped 7 bases and J dropped 5 bases, with 20 bases sitting between them. CDR1 and CDR2 (germline): SNHLY, FYNNEI. There are 15 residues in the CDR3.

The CDR3 loop reads CASSMERSSYNEQFF. The CDR3 DNA follows: TGTGCCAGTAGTATGGAGAGGAGCTCCTACAATGAGCAGTTCTTC. This chain connects TRBV19 to TRBJ2-1; D unresolved. CDR3 length: 15 residues. The germline V and J ends were trimmed by 3 bases and 0 bases, with 9 bases remaining between them. Per the germline V gene, CDR1 is LNHDA and CDR2 is SQIVND (reference sequence).

V gene TRBV30 combines with J gene TRBJ1-2, with 7 nucleotides matching TRBD1. V lost 5 bases to trimming and J lost 7 bases; unmatched junction nucleotides: 4. The CDR3 spans 11 residues. The germline CDR1 and CDR2 sequences are GTSNPN and SVGIG (reference sequence). CDR3 region: CAWWQGGGYTF. CDR3 coding DNA: TGTGCCTGGTGGCAGGGGGGTGGCTACACCTTC.

CDR3 sequence reads: CSGSVGQAYGYTF. For the CDR3, the DNA is TGCAGCGGATCAGTCGGACAGGCCTATGGCTACACCTTC. The chain has TRBV29-1 and TRBJ1-2; 7 positions agree with TRBD1. The germline V gene has CDR1 SQVTM and CDR2 ANQGSEA. CDR3 size: 13 residues. The V segment lost 7 bases and the J segment 4 bases; nucleotides outside the gene matches: 9.

V usage is TRBV7-9 and J usage is TRBJ2-1, with D perhaps given as TRBD1 or TRBD2 (5 bases each). Germline V gene data show CDR1 as SEHNR and CDR2 as FQNEAQ (reference sequence). The CDR3 is made up of 16 amino acids. Trimming took 1 base from V and 7 from J, leaving 17 bases between them. The CDR3 DNA sequence: TGTGCCAGCAGCTTAGTTCGGCCTAGCAGACAGAATGAGCAGTTCTTC. Its translation is CASSLVRPSRQNEQFF.